The clone carrying this T cell receptor beta chain was detected a few times. The source of the sample is a study of blood T cells in healthy people across ages. Germline assignment: CDR1 SEHNR and CDR2 FQNEAQ (reference sequence). The CDR3 consists of 14 residues. The V gene end was trimmed by 1 base and the J gene end by 5 bases; junction bases not matched to a gene: 2. A second about 7 to 11 cycle PCR used barcoded and J-beta primers. In TCRdb, the 5' RACE reads were re-called with MiXCR into one record per CDR3 protein. Counted here are 760,000 or so distinct CDR3 sequences, 20% to 25% occurring once; the ten biggest clones make up more than 8%. This same sample was also taken into another study, of T cells of mothers and their children.

This receptor was taken from a boy younger than 18 in good health. The genes are TRBV7-9 and TRBJ2-7, with TRBD1 matching 10 bases. The sequenced sample was blood. The CDR3 region is CASSLVGTGDEQYF. The CDR3, as DNA: TGTGCCAGCAGCTTAGTCGGGACAGGGGACGAGCAGTACTTC.